Below are 26 T cell receptor beta chains sequenced from a single sample in a study of blood T cells in healthy people across ages. A second 7 to 11 cycle PCR used barcoded and J-beta primers. TCRdb analysed the 5' RACE reads with MiXCR anew, one entry per CDR3 protein. The table records more than 650,000 distinct CDR3 sequences, about a quarter of them present only once. These data also featured in a second study, about T cells of mothers and their children.

The material sequenced was blood. Receptors originate from a boy between 10 and 17 years old in good health.

This clonotype was observed a single time. The V call is TRBV6-1, the J call TRBJ2-1, with 7 bases aligning to TRBD1. This CDR3 has 14 amino acids. J gave up 7 bases and V 7 bases, and 10 bases lay outside the gene matches. Germline V gene lookup returns CDR1 MNHNS and CDR2 SASEGT. This chain's CDR3 is CASKQGNFINEQFF. The CDR3 coding sequence is TGTGCCAGCAAACAGGGGAATTTCATAAATGAGCAGTTCTTC.

The V and J genes are TRBV12-3 or TRBV12-4 and TRBJ2-2; no clear D gene. The CDR3 sequence is 15 residues long. V was pared by 5 bases and J by 4 bases, with 14 bases between. CDR3 sequence reads: CASSPSRTATGELFF. The CDR3 coding sequence is TGTGCCAGCAGTCCCTCCCGGACGGCCACCGGGGAGCTGTTTTTT.

On this clonotype itself: One junction end does not reproduce the germline sequence, and a read error may be involved. The chain recombines TRBV20-1 with TRBJ1-5; 8 nucleotides agree with TRBD1. In germline, CDR1 is DFQATT, CDR2 SNEGSKA (reference sequence). CDR3 length equals 13 residues. CDR3 DNA: TGCAGTGCTAGAGAGGACAGGGCTCAGGCCCAGCATTTT. Protein: CSAREDRAQAQHF.

This clonotype has just a few counts. J is TRBJ2-3 and V is TRBV20-1, with a weak D call TRBD1 (6 bases). The V end was cut by 3 bases, the J end by 4 bases, with 17 bases between. CDR1 is DFQATT and CDR2 is SNEGSKA in the germline V gene (reference sequence). This CDR3 is 15 amino acids long. The CDR3 here is CSARGSGAIADTQYF. The DNA for the CDR3 is TGCAGTGCTAGGGGGTCAGGGGCGATCGCAGATACGCAGTATTTT.

V is TRBV19 and J is TRBJ1-1, with D uncertain. Germline lookup yields CDR1 LNHDA and CDR2 SQIVND (reference sequence). The CDR3 runs to 14 residues. Trimming cost V 4 bases and J 3 bases, with 12 bases left between them. CDR3 nucleotides: TGTGCCAGTAGTAATCAGTACGGGTACACTGAAGCTTTCTTT. As protein: CASSNQYGYTEAFF.

This clonotype was observed a few times. The rearrangement joins TRBV3-1 to TRBJ2-3; 8 bases match TRBD1. The J segment lost 3 bases and the V segment lost 3 bases, leaving 14 bases of the junction unmatched. Germline V gives CDR1 LGHDT, CDR2 YNNKEL (reference sequence). The length of the CDR3 is 18 residues. This CDR3 is CASSHSGQGPRVTDTQYF. The CDR3, as DNA: TGTGCCAGCAGCCATAGTGGACAGGGTCCCCGGGTAACAGATACGCAGTATTTT.

This clonotype appeared a few times. The rearrangement links TRBV4-1 to TRBJ2-2; D is unresolved. The length of the CDR3 is 16 residues. CDR1 is MGHRA, CDR2 YSYEKL, per germline. The ends were cut back, 0 bases at V and 2 bases at J, with 10 bases in the middle. The CDR3 reads CASSQDRHTNTGELFF. The CDR3, as DNA: TGCGCCAGCAGCCAAGATAGGCACACTAACACCGGGGAGCTGTTTTTT.

The chain uses TRBV30 and TRBJ2-7; no definite D call. CDR1 is GTSNPN, CDR2 SVGIG, per germline (reference sequence). The CDR3 has 13 amino acids. V was shortened by 3 bases and J by 4 bases, with 13 bases between the two germline ends. The CDR3 protein is CAWRRGSLYEQYF. The CDR3 DNA is TGTGCCTGGAGGAGAGGTAGCTTGTACGAGCAGTACTTC.

This chain connects TRBV15 to TRBJ2-5; 9 nucleotides align to TRBD1. The DNA end is a closer match to TRBJ2-7, so the J assignment may be wrong. Per the germline V gene, CDR1 is LNHNV and CDR2 is YYDKDF (reference sequence). The CDR3 loop spans 13 amino acids. The DNA for the CDR3 is TGTGCCACCCGGGGACAGGGTGCCTACGAGCAGTACTTC. This gives the protein CATRGQGAYEQYF.

V gene TRBV5-1 combines with J gene TRBJ2-5; D is possibly TRBD1 (5 bases). The CDR3 contains 15 residues. CDR1 and CDR2 (germline): SGHRS, YFSETQ. Trimming took off 2 bases at V and 0 bases at J, with 11 bases between the two ends. CDR3 sequence (DNA): TGCGCCAGCAGCTTAAAAAGACAGTACCAAGAGACCCAGTACTTC. Its translation is CASSLKRQYQETQYF.

This sequence joins TRBV28 and TRBJ1-5; 8 bases match TRBD1. Per the germline V gene, CDR1 is MDHEN and CDR2 is SYDVKM. V trimming: 6 bases; J trimming: 6 bases; junction bases outside the gene matches: 10. This CDR3 spans 15 amino acids. The DNA of the CDR3 is TGTGCCAGCAGAAACTCCCAGGGGGCCGGTCAGCCCCAGCATTTT. Its translation: CASRNSQGAGQPQHF.

The chain combines TRBV9 with TRBJ1-6; D is ambiguous. The CDR3 totals 14 residues. With 1 base removed from V and 8 bases from J, the gap between germline ends came to 10 bases. Germline CDR1 is SGDLS and CDR2 is YYNGEE. The CDR3 region is CASSVRHVDSPLHF. CDR3 in DNA: TGTGCCAGCAGCGTACGACATGTGGATTCACCCCTCCACTTT.

This rearrangement joins TRBV12-3 or TRBV12-4 to TRBJ2-4; TRBD1 aligns across 9 bases. The CDR3 spans 16 residues. V gave up 6 bases and J gave up 7 bases; unmatched junction bases: 13. For the CDR3, the DNA is TGTGCCAGCAGCTCCCTCAGGACAGGGGTTTGGAACATTCAGTACTTC. Amino acids: CASSSLRTGVWNIQYF.

This clonotype was recorded a few times. J is TRBJ2-5 and V is TRBV12-3 or TRBV12-4, with TRBD1 matching 7 bases. The tail of the sequence fits TRBJ2-1 better, so the J call may be wrong. This CDR3 is 16 amino acids long. The CDR3 region is CASSSTGTVPYNEQFF. CDR3 DNA sequence: TGTGCCAGCAGTTCCACGGGGACAGTACCCTACAATGAGCAGTTCTTC.

The chain recombines TRBV27 with TRBJ2-5; 11 bases fit TRBD1. TRBJ2-7 matches the DNA end more closely, so the J call is doubtful. The CDR3 sequence is 15 residues long. Germline V gene data show CDR1 as MNHEY and CDR2 as SMNVEV (reference sequence). The CDR3: CASTNYGQGAYEQYF. For the CDR3, the DNA is TGTGCCAGCACCAACTACGGACAGGGGGCTTACGAGCAGTACTTC.

In its sample, this clonotype was seen a few times. At one end the junction does not follow the germline gene, possibly because of a read error. The J gene is TRBJ1-3, the V gene TRBV18, with D perhaps TRBD1 (5 bases). The CDR3 sequence is 13 residues long. Germline CDR1 reads KGHSH; CDR2 reads LQKENI. The CDR3 is CASSPKQVGTVYF. The CDR3 DNA reads as TGTGCCAGCTCACCAAAACAGGTCGGCACCGTATATTTT.

This clonotype appeared a few times. This chain connects TRBV4-1 to TRBJ1-4; D is unresolved. Per the germline V gene, CDR1 is MGHRA and CDR2 is YSYEKL. The V and J ends lost 5 bases and 6 bases respectively, with 7 bases between them. CDR3 size: 12 residues. CDR3 DNA sequence: TGCGCCAGCAGCTATCGGGATGAAAAACTGTTTTTT. Protein: CASSYRDEKLFF.

This clonotype was counted only a few times. The genes are TRBV30 and TRBJ1-6; D uncertain. The CDR3 loop spans 14 amino acids. In germline, CDR1 is GTSNPN, CDR2 SVGIG (reference sequence). Trimming shortened V by 2 bases and J by 1 base, and 6 bases separated the two germline ends. The CDR3 bases are TGTGCCTGGAGTAGCCAGTCCTATAATTCACCCCTCCACTTT. Protein product: CAWSSQSYNSPLHF.

Only a few counts were recorded for this clonotype. The J gene is TRBJ1-2, the V gene TRBV11-2; D ambiguous. CDR1 SGHAT and CDR2 FQNNGV come from the germline V gene. The CDR3 is 12 residues long. Trimming removed 3 bases at V and 8 bases at J, with 10 bases between. The chain's CDR3 is CASSFAHQGYTF. The CDR3 coding sequence is TGTGCCAGCAGCTTTGCTCACCAGGGCTACACCTTC.

This chain connects TRBV5-1 to TRBJ2-1, with 10 bases that match TRBD1. The DNA end is a closer match to TRBJ2-7, so the J assignment may be wrong. CDR1 and CDR2 from the germline V gene are SGHRS and YFSETQ. The CDR3 is 14 amino acids. In DNA form, the CDR3 reads TGCGCCAGCAGCGGGGACAGGGGATTCTACGAGCAGTACTTC. Amino acid sequence: CASSGDRGFYEQYF.

The CDR3 loop reads CASSLKSGQGYNEQFF. The CDR3, as DNA: TGTGCCAGCAGCTTAAAGTCCGGACAGGGGTACAATGAGCAGTTCTTC. This rearrangement joins TRBV11-2 to TRBJ2-1; TRBD1 aligns across 9 bases. V lost 2 bases and J lost 4; bases outside the gene matches: 6. The CDR3 covers 16 residues. Germline CDR1 is SGHAT and CDR2 is FQNNGV.

V and J are TRBV2 and TRBJ2-4, with D possibly matching TRBD1 (5 bases). This CDR3 is 12 amino acids long. The V and J ends lost 6 bases and 7 bases respectively, with 10 bases between them. Germline V gene data show CDR1 as SNHLY and CDR2 as FYNNEI. CDR3 sequence (DNA): TGTGCCAGCAGGCACGACAGTAACATTCAGTACTTC. This translates into CASRHDSNIQYF.

This clonotype was counted only a few times. The chain employs TRBV7-9 and TRBJ1-2, with D maybe TRBD1 (5 bases). The CDR3 extends over 14 amino acids. V was pared by 5 bases and J by 5 bases, with 15 bases between. CDR1 and CDR2 from the germline V gene are SEHNR and FQNEAQ (reference sequence). CDR3 bases: TGTGCCAGCAGCACAGAGACAGACTATTATGGCTACACCTTC. As protein: CASSTETDYYGYTF.

The chain combines TRBV7-3 with TRBJ2-1; D unresolved. V was trimmed by 0 bases and J by 6 bases, leaving 6 bases between them. CDR3 length: 13 residues. The V gene's germline CDR1 is SGHTA and CDR2 FQGTGA. The CDR3 sequence: CASSLTPSNEQFF. CDR3 DNA sequence: TGTGCCAGCAGCTTAACTCCGAGCAATGAGCAGTTCTTC. The variable domain in full, completed from reference TRBV7-3 and TRBJ2-1, reads GAGVSQTPSNKVTEKGKYVELRCDPISGHTALYWYRQSLGQGPEFLIYFQGTGAADDSGLPNDRFFAVRPEGSVSTLKIQRTERGDSAVYLCASSLTPSNEQFFGPGTRLTVL.

This clonotype was recorded a few times. This chain links TRBV12-3 or TRBV12-4 with TRBJ1-1, with TRBD1 matching 10 bases. CDR3 length: 14 amino acids. Losses at the gene ends were 4 bases for V and 7 bases for J; bases not matched to a gene: 6. CDR3 bases: TGTGCCAGCAGTTCAGACAGGGGGCTGAGTGAAGCTTTCTTT. Protein: CASSSDRGLSEAFF.

The chain links TRBV6-6 to TRBJ2-1; D possibly corresponds to TRBD2 (5 bases). The DNA end lines up better with TRBJ2-7; the J call may be wrong. Germline values: CDR1 MNHNY, CDR2 SVGAGI (reference sequence). This CDR3 is 12 amino acids long. CDR3 loop: CASSYRGFEQYF. The CDR3 region has the DNA TGTGCCAGCAGTTACAGAGGGTTCGAGCAGTACTTC.